The 18 T cell receptor beta chains listed next were all sequenced from one sample in a study of blood T cell repertoires in COVID-19. Assay used: immunoSEQ multiplex PCR; TCRdb lists only in-frame clones, some missing. This sample has 300,000 to 350,000 clones; around 87% occur once, and the top ten carry about 6%. The sample consisted of peripheral blood. The receptor source for this set is a woman between 45 and 65 years old with COVID-19, enrolled during active disease.

The rearrangement uses TRBV7-2 and TRBJ2-7, with D perhaps matching TRBD1 (5 bases). From germline, CDR1 is SGHTA and CDR2 FQGNSA. This CDR3 has 15 residues. V was clipped by 5 bases and J by 5 bases, with 19 bases between them. The CDR3 here is CASSRQGRVGHEQYF. In DNA, the CDR3 is TGTGCCAGCAGCCGGCAGGGCAGGGTGGGCCACGAGCAGTACTTC.

This chain links TRBV7-6 with TRBJ2-1, with 13 bases lining up with TRBD2. The junction had 4 bases not matched to a gene; V was cut back by 5 bases and J by 6 bases. This CDR3 is 15 amino acids long. Germline CDR1 and CDR2: SGHVS and FNYEAQ. The CDR3 DNA follows: TGTGCCAGCAGCCAGACTAGCGGGAGGTCCAATGAGCAGTTCTTC. Translating gives CASSQTSGRSNEQFF.

The chain has TRBV5-1 and TRBJ2-1; 10 bases are a match to TRBD2. Per germline, CDR1 SGHRS and CDR2 YFSETQ. The V gene end was trimmed by 5 bases and the J gene end by 7 bases; junction bases not matched to a gene: 15. The CDR3 is 17 amino acids. The CDR3 loop is CASSSTLSSGRWNEQFF. The CDR3 DNA sequence: TGCGCCAGCAGTTCCACACTCTCTAGCGGGAGATGGAATGAGCAGTTCTTC. Variable domain in full (rest from reference TRBV5-1 and TRBJ2-1): KAGVTQTPRYLIKTRGQQVTLSCSPISGHRSVSWYQQTPGQGLQFLFEYFSETQRNKGNFPGRFSGRQFSNSRSEMNVSTLELGDSALYLCASSSTLSSGRWNEQFFGPGTRLTVL.

The chain is built from TRBV19 and TRBJ1-2; D perhaps matches TRBD1 (6 bases). CDR1 LNHDA and CDR2 SQIVND come from the germline V gene (reference sequence). The V end was cut by 3 bases, the J end by 4 bases, with 12 bases between. The CDR3 consists of 14 residues. Here the CDR3 reads CASSIGQYTYGYTF. The CDR3 DNA follows: TGTGCCAGTAGTATTGGACAGTACACCTATGGCTACACCTTC. The variable domain in full, completed from reference TRBV19 and TRBJ1-2, reads DGGITQSPKYLFRKEGQNVTLSCEQNLNHDAMYWYRQDPGQGLRLIYYSQIVNDFQKGDIAEGYSVSREKKESFPLTVTSAQKNPTAFYLCASSIGQYTYGYTFGSGTRLTVV.

The chain carries TRBV5-6 and TRBJ1-1, with unresolved D. The CDR3 length is 11 residues. In germline, CDR1 is SGHDT, CDR2 YYEEEE. The germline V and J ends were trimmed by 4 bases and 2 bases, with 3 bases remaining between them. CDR3 sequence reads: CASSLNTEAFF. The CDR3 DNA follows: TGTGCCAGCAGCCTAAACACTGAAGCTTTCTTT.

The gene calls are TRBV5-1 and TRBJ2-7; TRBD2 matches 11 bases. The trim removed 7 bases at V and 4 bases at J, leaving 4 bases unmatched. The CDR3 consists of 13 residues. Germline V gene lookup returns CDR1 SGHRS and CDR2 YFSETQ. In DNA, the CDR3 is TGCGCCAGCGCAACTAGCGGGAGTTACGAGCAGTACTTC. This translates into CASATSGSYEQYF.

This clone was observed a single time. The chain is built from TRBV11-2 and TRBJ1-2; D is undetermined. Between the trimmed V and J ends, which lost 2 bases and 3 bases, there was a span of 10 bases. Germline CDR1 and CDR2: SGHAT and FQNNGV. The CDR3 runs to 14 residues. CDR3 loop: CASSLLPPDYGYTF. In DNA form, the CDR3 reads TGTGCCAGCAGCTTACTCCCTCCAGACTATGGCTACACCTTC.

In this sample, this clone turned up once. The DNA is left out, because the CDR3 cannot be placed on it with certainty; the CDR3 is given as TCRdb lists it. V is TRBV4-3 and J is TRBJ2-7; TRBD1, the table's D call, lacks a check against the DNA. The length of the CDR3 is 15 amino acids, counting both ends. Germline assignment: CDR1 LGHNA and CDR2 YSLEER. The CDR3 region is CASSQELRCPYEQYF.

V and J are TRBV18 and TRBJ2-2, with a weak D call TRBD2 (6 bases). There are 16 residues in the CDR3. V dropped 4 bases and J dropped 4 bases, with 16 bases sitting between them. Germline CDR1 and CDR2: KGHSH and LQKENI. The CDR3 DNA sequence: TGTGCCAGCTCACTCCGGGGGAGACGGGGCACCGGGGAGCTGTTTTTT. It codes for CASSLRGRRGTGELFF. The variable domain in full, completed from reference TRBV18 and TRBJ2-2, reads NAGVMQNPRHLVRRRGQEARLRCSPMKGHSHVYWYRQLPEEGLKFMVYLQKENIIDESGMPKERFSAEFPKEGPSILRIQQVVRGDSAAYFCASSLRGRRGTGELFFGEGSRLTVL.

Comments on this clone: This specimen includes other DNA sequences encoding the same CDR3. This chain links TRBV5-1 with TRBJ1-1; no firm D call. Trimming removed 1 base from V and 1 base from J, with 5 bases in between. Looked up from germline, CDR1 is SGHRS and CDR2 is YFSETQ. This CDR3 has 13 residues. CDR3: CASSLTGNTEAFF. In DNA form, the CDR3 reads TGCGCCAGCAGCTTGACGGGGAACACTGAAGCTTTCTTT.

This sequence joins TRBV25-1 and TRBJ2-7, with 8 positions matching TRBD1. Germline CDR1 and CDR2: MGHDK and SYGVNS. Losses at the gene ends were 6 bases for V and 5 bases for J; bases not matched to a gene: 12. The CDR3 contains 15 residues. CDR3 nucleotides: TGTGCCAGCAGAATACACCAGGGGGCCAAGGACGAGCAGTACTTC. Translated: CASRIHQGAKDEQYF.

The chain recombines TRBV6-6 with TRBJ2-4; 7 positions match TRBD1. CDR3 length: 12 residues. CDR1 is MNHNY and CDR2 is SVGAGI in the germline V gene (reference sequence). After removal of 2 bases from V and 13 bases from J, the junction contained 5 bases not matched to a gene. The CDR3 nucleotides read TGTGCCAGCAGTTACGGGACAGACCTACAGTACTTC. Translation gives CASSYGTDLQYF.

The gene calls are TRBV5-4 and TRBJ2-1, with 8 positions matching TRBD2. Germline CDR1 SGHNT, CDR2 YYREEE (reference sequence). Trimming removed 3 bases from V and 7 bases from J; junction bases left unmatched: 12. The CDR3 length is 16 residues. The CDR3, as DNA: TGTGCCAGCAGCTCCACCGGGACTAGGGTAGTAAATGAGCAGTTCTTC. Its translation: CASSSTGTRVVNEQFF. The whole variable domain, remainder taken from reference TRBV5-4 and TRBJ2-1, is ETGVTQSPTHLIKTRGQQVTLRCSSQSGHNTVSWYQQALGQGPQFIFQYYREEENGRGNFPPRFSGLQFPNYSSELNVNALELDDSALYLCASSSTGTRVVNEQFFGPGTRLTVL.

The V gene is TRBV10-3, the J gene TRBJ1-4; no definite D call. The CDR3 loop spans 13 amino acids. V lost 10 bases and J 1 base, leaving 10 bases between the germline ends. Germline V CDR1 and CDR2: ENHRY, SYGVKD. The CDR3 loop is CASARGTNEKLFF. CDR3 DNA sequence: TGTGCCAGCGCCCGGGGAACTAATGAAAAACTGTTTTTT.

This chain connects TRBV9 to TRBJ2-5; 7 bases are a match to TRBD1. Trimming cost V 4 bases and J 5 bases; bases outside gene matches: 8. The germline gives CDR1 SGDLS, CDR2 YYNGEE. The CDR3 covers 14 residues. The CDR3 here is CASSSRTGVETQYF. The CDR3 nucleotides are TGTGCCAGCAGCTCCCGGACAGGTGTCGAGACCCAGTACTTC.

The V call is TRBV3-1 (or the pseudogene TRBV3-2), the J call TRBJ1-3; 8 bases fit TRBD1. The CDR3 is made up of 19 amino acids. Looked up from germline, CDR1 is LGHDT and CDR2 is YNNKEL (reference sequence). V dropped 1 base and J dropped 2; count of bases not matched to a gene: 13. As DNA, the CDR3 is TGTGCCAGCAGCCAAGCCCTCTTCGACAGGGGAAACGCTGGAAACACCATATATTTT. The encoded protein is CASSQALFDRGNAGNTIYF.

V usage is TRBV9 and J usage is TRBJ2-5, with 9 bases aligning to TRBD2. The germline V gene has CDR1 SGDLS and CDR2 YYNGEE. V lost 3 bases and J lost 1; bases outside the gene matches: 10. There are 17 residues in the CDR3. In nucleotides, the CDR3 is TGTGCCAGCAGCGGCCCCGGTACTAGCGGGCGCCAAGAGACCCAGTACTTC. This sequence encodes CASSGPGTSGRQETQYF.

The rearrangement links TRBV6-5 to TRBJ2-7, with 9 positions matching TRBD1. Looked up from germline, CDR1 is MNHEY and CDR2 is SVGAGI. This CDR3 contains 15 residues. V lost 8 bases and J lost 1; bases outside the gene matches: 9. The CDR3 nucleotides are TGTGCCAGCGTCCCGGACAGGGGATTTTCCTACGAGCAGTACTTC. Protein sequence: CASVPDRGFSYEQYF.